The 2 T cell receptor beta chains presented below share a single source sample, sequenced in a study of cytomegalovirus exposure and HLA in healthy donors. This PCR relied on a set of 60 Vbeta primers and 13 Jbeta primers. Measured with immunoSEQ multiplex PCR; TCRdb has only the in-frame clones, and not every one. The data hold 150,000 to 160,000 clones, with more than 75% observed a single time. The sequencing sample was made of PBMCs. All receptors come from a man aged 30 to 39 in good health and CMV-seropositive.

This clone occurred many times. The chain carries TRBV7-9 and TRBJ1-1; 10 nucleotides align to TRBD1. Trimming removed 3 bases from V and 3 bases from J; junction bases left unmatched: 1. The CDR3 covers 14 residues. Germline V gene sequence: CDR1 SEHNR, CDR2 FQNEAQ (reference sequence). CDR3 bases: TGTGCCAGCAGCTTGACAGGGGGCCACACTGAAGCTTTCTTT. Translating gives CASSLTGGHTEAFF. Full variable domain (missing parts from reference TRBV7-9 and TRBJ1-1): DTGVSQNPRHKITKRGQNVTFRCDPISEHNRLYWYRQTLGQGPEFLTYFQNEAQLEKSRLLSDRFSAERPKGSFSTLEIQRTEQGDSAMYLCASSLTGGHTEAFFGQGTRLTVV.

The CDR3 region has the DNA TGTGCCAGCAGCGCGACAGGGGTCGAGCAGTACTTC. Protein product: CASSATGVEQYF. V is TRBV7-9 and J is TRBJ2-5; 8 positions agree with TRBD1. The J call could be wrong; TRBJ2-7 is a better fit for the DNA end. CDR3 length equals 12 residues. The V gene's germline CDR1 is SEHNR and CDR2 FQNEAQ (reference sequence).